The rows below give T cell receptor beta chains drawn from one sample of a study of blood T cell repertoires in COVID-19. The protocol was immunoSEQ multiplex PCR, while the TCRdb copy is restricted to in-frame clones and leaves out a portion. This repertoire shows hundreds of thousands of clones, approximately 90% found once; its top ten account for around 0.7%. Sequencing was done on a sample of peripheral blood. The receptors here all came from a man aged 35 to 55 with acute or convalescent COVID-19. CDR3s include the opening cysteine and the closing phenylalanine or tryptophan. The D gene is left open where the match is weak. The size of a clone is reported for some rows only, either as once, few or many, or as a class for expanded clones.

V: TRBV9; size: -; D: -; J: TRBJ2-6; DNA: TGTGCCAGCAGCGGCGGCAGCTCCACAAGGGGGGCCAACGTCCTGACTTTC; CDR3: CASSGGSSTRGANVLTF
V: TRBV5-1; size: -; D: TRBD2; J: TRBJ2-7; DNA: TGCGCCAGCAGCTCGACTAGCGGGGGGGCCTACGAGCAGTACTTC; CDR3: CASSSTSGGAYEQYF
V: TRBV28; size: -; D: -; J: TRBJ1-4; DNA: TGTGCCAGCACCGGGACAAGAGGGGAAAAACTGTTTTTT; CDR3: CASTGTRGEKLFF
V: TRBV7-8; size: -; D: -; J: TRBJ1-1; DNA: TGTGCCAGCAGCTCACAACAGGGTGGGAACACTGAAGCTTTCTTT; CDR3: CASSSQQGGNTEAFF
V: TRBV18; size: few; D: TRBD1; J: TRBJ2-7; DNA: TGTGCCAGCTCACCCGGACAGGACTACGAGCAGTACTTC; CDR3: CASSPGQDYEQYF
V: TRBV7-9; size: -; D: -; J: TRBJ2-7; DNA: TGTGCCAGCAGCTCAGGGGTCGCACCCTACGAGCAGTACTTC; CDR3: CASSSGVAPYEQYF
V: TRBV18; size: -; D: -; J: TRBJ1-1; DNA: TGTGCCAGCTCACCACCCGGGGTTGAAGCTTTCTTT; CDR3: CASSPPGVEAFF
V: TRBV11-2; size: -; D: -; J: TRBJ1-5; DNA: TGTGCCAGCAGCTTAGGGAGAGATTTTGAGCCCCAGCATTTT; CDR3: CASSLGRDFEPQHF
V: TRBV6-2/TRBV6-3; size: once; D: -; J: TRBJ2-7; DNA: TGTGCCAGCAGTTTAGCTGACAGCTACTACGAGCAGTACTTC; CDR3: CASSLADSYYEQYF
V: TRBV28; size: -; D: TRBD2; J: TRBJ2-7; DNA: TGTGCCACGTGGACTAGCGGTAAGACCTACGAGCAGTACTTC; CDR3: CATWTSGKTYEQYF
V: TRBV18; size: -; D: TRBD2; J: TRBJ2-1; DNA: TGTGCCAGCTCGGAGACTAGCGGGGCCTACAATGAGCAGTTCTTC; CDR3: CASSETSGAYNEQFF
V: TRBV11-2; size: -; D: -; J: TRBJ2-7; DNA: TGTGCCAGCAGCATGTACCCGGGGAACATGGGAGAGCAGTACTTC; CDR3: CASSMYPGNMGEQYF
V: TRBV3-1/TRBV3-2; size: -; D: -; J: TRBJ1-6; DNA: TGTGCCAGCAGGAGACTTGATAATTCACCCCTCCACTTT; CDR3: CASRRLDNSPLHF
V: TRBV4-1; size: -; D: -; J: TRBJ2-1; DNA: TGCGCCAGCAGCCAAGGGACATTCGGGCAGTTCTTC; CDR3: CASSQGTFGQFF
V: TRBV7-9; size: -; D: -; J: TRBJ2-3; DNA: TGTGCCAGCAGCTCCCTTATGGGCCTCACAGATACGCAGTATTTT; CDR3: CASSSLMGLTDTQYF
V: TRBV7-9; size: -; D: -; J: TRBJ1-2; DNA: TGTGCCAGCAGCGTTTCACAGAGCTCCTATGGCTACACCTTC; CDR3: CASSVSQSSYGYTF
V: TRBV5-1; size: -; D: -; J: TRBJ2-2; DNA: TGCGCCAGCAGCTTGGCCAACTATAACACCGGGGAGCTGTTTTTT; CDR3: CASSLANYNTGELFF
V: TRBV19; size: -; D: TRBD1; J: TRBJ1-1; DNA: TGTGCCAGTAGTACCCCACAGGGGAAGGTGACTGAAGCTTTCTTT; CDR3: CASSTPQGKVTEAFF
V: TRBV27; size: once; D: -; J: TRBJ1-6; DNA: TGTGCCAGCAGTTTTGGCAGGTACTCACCCCTCCACTTT; CDR3: CASSFGRYSPLHF
V: TRBV29-1; size: -; D: TRBD1; J: TRBJ2-5; DNA: TGCAGCGTCATGACAGGGGAAGAGACCCAGTACTTC; CDR3: CSVMTGEETQYF
V: TRBV6-5; size: -; D: TRBD1; J: TRBJ2-7; DNA: TGTGCCAGCGGTTATGGACAGGGGGGCTACGAGCAGTACTTC; CDR3: CASGYGQGGYEQYF
V: TRBV7-6; size: -; D: -; J: TRBJ2-1; DNA: TGTGCCAGCAGCCCCTCCGGGTCCTTCTACAATGAGCAGTTCTTC; CDR3: CASSPSGSFYNEQFF
V: TRBV4-1; size: few; D: -; J: TRBJ1-1; DNA: TGCGCCAGCGGACCAGACAGCCGTGAAGCTTTCTTT; CDR3: CASGPDSREAFF
V: TRBV5-1; size: -; D: TRBD1; J: TRBJ1-1; DNA: TGCGCCAGCAGCCCGGGACAGATGAACACTGAAGCTTTCTTT; CDR3: CASSPGQMNTEAFF
V: TRBV14; size: few; D: TRBD1; J: TRBJ1-1; DNA: TGTGCCAGCAGCCCCGGGACAGGGAACACTGAAGCTTTCTTT; CDR3: CASSPGTGNTEAFF
V: TRBV7-9; size: -; D: TRBD2; J: TRBJ2-1; DNA: TGTGCCAGCTCCGAGACTAGCGGTTACAATGAGCAGTTCTTC; CDR3: CASSETSGYNEQFF
V: TRBV19; size: -; D: -; J: TRBJ1-5; DNA: TGTGCCAGTGGAGCGAGGTCGGGCAATCAGCCCCAGCATTTT; CDR3: CASGARSGNQPQHF
V: TRBV12-3/TRBV12-4; size: -; D: -; J: TRBJ2-7; DNA: TGTGCCAGCAGTTGGGGAGTCTACGAGCAGTACTTC; CDR3: CASSWGVYEQYF